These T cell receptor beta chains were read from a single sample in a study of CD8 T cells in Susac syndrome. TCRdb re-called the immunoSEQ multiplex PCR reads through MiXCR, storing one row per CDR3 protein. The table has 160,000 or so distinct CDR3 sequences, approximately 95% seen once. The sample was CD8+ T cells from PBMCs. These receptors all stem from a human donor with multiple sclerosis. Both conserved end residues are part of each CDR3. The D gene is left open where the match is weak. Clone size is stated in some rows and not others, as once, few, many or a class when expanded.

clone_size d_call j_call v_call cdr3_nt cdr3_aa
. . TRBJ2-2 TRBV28 TGTGCCAGCAGCGAAACGGGTACCGGGGAGCTGTTTTTT CASSETGTGELFF
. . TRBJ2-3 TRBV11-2 TGTGCCAGCAGCGACGGGGCGGATAGCACAGATACGCAGTATTTT CASSDGADSTDTQYF
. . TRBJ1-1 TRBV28 TGTGCCAGCTCTCGGTCACAGGGTGCTGAAGCTTTCTTT CASSRSQGAEAFF
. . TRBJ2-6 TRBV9 TGTGCCAGCAGCGTTCATACTGGGGCCAACGTCCTGACTTTC CASSVHTGANVLTF
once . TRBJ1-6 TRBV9 TGTGCCAGCAGCGTAGAAGGGGAGCCACTGTCACCCCTCCACTTT CASSVEGEPLSPLHF
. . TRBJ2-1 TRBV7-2 TGTGCCAGCAGCTTAGCTGCCCTGGAGCAGTTCTTC CASSLAALEQFF
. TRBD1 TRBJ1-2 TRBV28 TGTGCCAGCAAAGTCCCAGGGGGCAATGGCTACACCTTC CASKVPGGNGYTF
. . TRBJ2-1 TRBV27 TGTGCCAGCAGTTTTACGGGGGCCCCTTACAATGAGCAGTTCTTC CASSFTGAPYNEQFF
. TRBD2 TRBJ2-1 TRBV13 TGTGCCAGCAGAAATCTCCCGGGGGGGAACAATGAGCAGTTCTTC CASRNLPGGNNEQFF
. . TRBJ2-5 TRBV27 TGTGCCAGCAGTTCTAATCAAGAGACCCAGTACTTC CASSSNQETQYF
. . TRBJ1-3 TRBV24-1 TGTGCCACCGCTGACCAAGTCTCTGGAAACACCATATATTTT CATADQVSGNTIYF
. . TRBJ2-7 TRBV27 TGTGCCAGCAGTTCGCATTACGAGCAGTACTTC CASSSHYEQYF
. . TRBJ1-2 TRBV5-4 TGTGCCAGCAGCTCTCGGGCAGGTGTCTTTGGCTACACCTTC CASSSRAGVFGYTF
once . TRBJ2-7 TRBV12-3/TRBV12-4 TGTGCCAGCAGTTCCCCACAGGGAATCGGCTACGAGCAGTACTTC CASSSPQGIGYEQYF
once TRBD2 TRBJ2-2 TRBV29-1 TGCAGCGTTCTCCGGGGGGGCGGTTCCGGGGAGCTGTTTTTT CSVLRGGGSGELFF
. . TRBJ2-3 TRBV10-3 TGTGCCATCAGTGAGGACAGGCACCTCACAGATACGCAGTATTTT CAISEDRHLTDTQYF
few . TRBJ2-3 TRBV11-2 TGTGCCAGCAGCCGGGACTCCACGGATACGCAGTATTTT CASSRDSTDTQYF
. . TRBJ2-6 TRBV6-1 TGTGCCAGCAGTGCGTATCGGGCCTTCTCTGGGGCCAACGTCCTGACTTTC CASSAYRAFSGANVLTF
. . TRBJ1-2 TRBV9 TGTGCCAGCGACGGGGGGCGGTGGAACTATGGCTACACCTTC CASDGGRWNYGYTF
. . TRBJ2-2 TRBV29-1 TGCAGCGTCCTTATCATCGGGGAGCTGTTTTTT CSVLIIGELFF
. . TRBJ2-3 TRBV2 TGTGCCAGCAGGGAAAGCGGGTTCACAGATACGCAGTATTTT CASRESGFTDTQYF
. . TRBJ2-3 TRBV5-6 TGTGCCAGCAGCTCCCCTTCAGATACGCAGTATTTT CASSSPSDTQYF
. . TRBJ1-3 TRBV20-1 TGCAGTGCTAGGAGAGGAGGTACTTACTCTGGAAACACCATATATTTT CSARRGGTYSGNTIYF
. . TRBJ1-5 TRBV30 TGTGCCTGGAGTGTAGTCTCTCAGCCCCAGCATTTT CAWSVVSQPQHF
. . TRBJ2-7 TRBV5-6 TGTGCCAGCAGCTTCGGCGTGCGCGAGCAGTACTTC CASSFGVREQYF
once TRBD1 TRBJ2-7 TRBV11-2 TGTGCCAGCAGCCTTGCGGACAGGGGGCTTCTCTACGAGCAGTACTTC CASSLADRGLLYEQYF